These 20 T cell receptor beta chains were all obtained from the same sample, sequenced in a study of memory CD4+ T cells and cytomegalovirus serostatus. Single viable CD3+CD4+CD8-CD45RO+ cells were sorted as the memory CD4+ T cells. Assay: immunoSEQ multiplex PCR; the TCRdb copy retains only in-frame clones and omits some. The sample lists about 54,000 clones; around 80% were seen once. Specimen: memory CD4+ T cells from blood. The source of these receptors is an adult in good health and CMV-seronegative.

This sequence joins TRBV5-4 and TRBJ1-2, with D unclear. The CDR3 runs to 14 residues. V lost 9 bases, J lost 4 bases, and 19 bases lay in between. The germline V gene encodes CDR1 SGHNT and CDR2 YYREEE (reference sequence). In nucleotides, the CDR3 is TGTGCCACCACTTACAAGGACCGATCCTATGGCTACACCTTC. As protein: CATTYKDRSYGYTF.

V usage is TRBV19 and J usage is TRBJ2-1; D is unresolved. Germline CDR1 LNHDA, CDR2 SQIVND (reference sequence). With 3 bases removed from V and 9 bases from J, the gap between germline ends came to 12 bases. The CDR3 covers 13 residues. The CDR3 reads CASSILGVGEQFF. The CDR3 DNA sequence: TGTGCCAGTAGTATCCTAGGAGTGGGTGAGCAGTTCTTC.

CDR3 amino acids: CASSIGRAGSYNEQFF. The DNA of the CDR3 is TGTGCCAGTAGTATCGGAAGGGCAGGGTCCTACAATGAGCAGTTCTTC. This rearrangement joins TRBV19 to TRBJ2-1, with D perhaps matching TRBD1 (5 bases). The V gene lost 3 bases and the J gene lost 1 base, with 13 bases spanning the gap. Germline V gene data show CDR1 as LNHDA and CDR2 as SQIVND (reference sequence). This CDR3 comprises 16 residues. Full variable domain (missing parts from reference TRBV19 and TRBJ2-1): DGGITQSPKYLFRKEGQNVTLSCEQNLNHDAMYWYRQDPGQGLRLIYYSQIVNDFQKGDIAEGYSVSREKKESFPLTVTSAQKNPTAFYLCASSIGRAGSYNEQFFGPGTRLTVL.

V usage is TRBV2 and J usage is TRBJ1-6, with D unclear. The CDR3 covers 12 residues. Germline V CDR1 and CDR2: SNHLY, FYNNEI. V was clipped by 5 bases and J by 7 bases, with 6 bases between them. Written as DNA, the CDR3 is TGTGCCAGCAGTAGGAGCAATTCACCCCTCCACTTT. The encoded protein is CASSRSNSPLHF.

The chain couples TRBV21-1 to TRBJ1-6. TRBV21-1 is a pseudogene segment. This CDR3 region has 16 residues. As DNA, the CDR3 is TGTGCCAGCAGCCCTCGGGGGGGGCCCCATAATTCACCCCTCCACTTT. Translated: CASSPRGGPHNSPLHF.

In this sample, this clone turned up a few times. V gene TRBV27 combines with J gene TRBJ2-1, with 11 bases fitting TRBD2. CDR3 length equals 15 residues. The ends lost 6 bases at V and 4 bases at J; junction bases unmatched: 5. Germline V CDR1 and CDR2: MNHEY, SMNVEV (reference sequence). The CDR3 loop reads CASRGSGRGYNEQFF. The CDR3 DNA follows: TGTGCCAGCAGGGGTAGCGGGAGGGGGTACAATGAGCAGTTCTTC.

The chain employs TRBV14 and TRBJ2-7; D not certain. The CDR3 contains 13 residues. In germline, CDR1 is SGHDN, CDR2 FVKESK. V was pared by 1 base and J by 6 bases, with 10 bases between. CDR3: CASSQAMDGEQYF. For the CDR3, the DNA is TGTGCCAGCAGCCAAGCGATGGATGGCGAGCAGTACTTC.

V gene TRBV5-1 combines with J gene TRBJ2-7, with TRBD1 matching over 9 bases. This CDR3 comprises 14 residues. Trimming took 0 bases from V and 6 from J; bases not matched to a gene: 4. CDR1 is SGHRS and CDR2 is YFSETQ in the germline V gene. The CDR3 loop is CASSLGDRVGEQYF. The CDR3, as DNA: TGCGCCAGCAGCTTGGGGGACAGGGTTGGCGAGCAGTACTTC.

The rearrangement links TRBV6-6 to TRBJ1-2; TRBD1 agrees at 8 bases. The CDR3 contains 13 residues. Trimming took 5 bases from V and 3 from J; bases not matched to a gene: 2. Germline-derived CDR1 and CDR2 are MNHNY and SVGAGI (reference sequence). The CDR3 reads CASSPTGDYGYTF. The DNA for the CDR3 is TGTGCCAGCAGTCCGACAGGGGACTATGGCTACACCTTC.

This rearrangement joins TRBV27 to TRBJ1-3, with D uncertain. The CDR3 has 18 amino acids. From germline, CDR1 is MNHEY and CDR2 SMNVEV (reference sequence). The germline V and J ends were trimmed by 5 bases and 0 bases, with 20 bases remaining between them. In DNA form, the CDR3 reads TGTGCCAGCAGTCCAAGGACGGCGAACACTAACTCTGGAAACACCATATATTTT. Translation: CASSPRTANTNSGNTIYF.

The chain employs TRBV6-1 and TRBJ1-1; 8 bases map to TRBD1. The V segment lost 4 bases and the J segment 3 bases; nucleotides outside the gene matches: 4. The CDR3 runs 14 residues. Germline values: CDR1 MNHNS, CDR2 SASEGT. The CDR3 bases are TGTGCCAGCAGTGCCAAACAGGGGGACACTGAAGCTTTCTTT. Encoded protein: CASSAKQGDTEAFF.

The chain carries TRBV28 and TRBJ1-5; D call uncertain. The CDR3 extends over 15 amino acids. The V gene lost 2 bases and the J gene lost 9 bases, with 17 bases spanning the gap. Germline values: CDR1 MDHEN, CDR2 SYDVKM. The DNA of the CDR3 is TGTGCCAGCAGTTTAACTGGTCAGACCTTACGGCCCCAGCATTTT. This gives the protein CASSLTGQTLRPQHF.

This chain's CDR3 is CASSFQGQGSGYTF. CDR3 nucleotide sequence: TGCGCCAGCAGTTTTCAAGGACAGGGCTCTGGCTACACCTTC. The V gene is TRBV5-1, the J gene TRBJ1-2; 8 bases are shared with TRBD1. J gave up 7 bases and V 5 bases, and 10 bases lay outside the gene matches. Per the germline V gene, CDR1 is SGHRS and CDR2 is YFSETQ. The CDR3 is 14 amino acids.

J is TRBJ2-1 and V is TRBV11-2, with D possibly TRBD1 on 6 matching bases. Germline lookup yields CDR1 SGHAT and CDR2 FQNNGV. This CDR3 contains 15 residues. Deletions cut 5 bases from V and 2 bases from J, with 13 bases between. The CDR3 loop is CASSKRQDPYNEQFF. The CDR3 DNA sequence: TGTGCCAGCAGCAAGCGACAGGACCCCTACAATGAGCAGTTCTTC.

The chain carries TRBV5-1 and TRBJ1-2, with 7 bases fitting TRBD1. Germline lookup yields CDR1 SGHRS and CDR2 YFSETQ. J gave up 8 bases and V 4 bases, and 11 bases lay outside the gene matches. The CDR3 contains 14 residues. The CDR3 loop reads CASSPGGGTGGYTF. The CDR3 DNA reads as TGCGCCAGCAGCCCCGGAGGGGGCACTGGGGGCTACACCTTC.

In its sample, this clone was seen once. The genes are TRBV7-2 and TRBJ1-3, with 11 bases that match TRBD1. Per the germline V gene, CDR1 is SGHTA and CDR2 is FQGNSA. V trimming: 10 bases; J trimming: 2 bases; junction bases outside the gene matches: 4. This CDR3 has 14 residues. The CDR3 sequence: CATGQGETGNTIYF. The CDR3 nucleotides read TGTGCCACGGGACAGGGGGAAACTGGAAACACCATATATTTT.

This sequence joins TRBV6-5 and TRBJ1-2, with D unclear. The CDR3 is 12 residues long. Trimming shortened V by 6 bases and J by 8 bases, and 13 bases separated the two germline ends. Germline CDR1 reads MNHEY; CDR2 reads SVGAGI. The CDR3 spells CASSQLQGGYTF. The CDR3 DNA reads as TGTGCCAGCAGCCAACTACAAGGGGGCTACACCTTC.

This chain uses TRBV5-1 with TRBJ2-1; 11 positions match TRBD2. Trimming cost V 6 bases and J 3 bases; bases outside gene matches: 5. CDR1 and CDR2 (germline): SGHRS, YFSETQ. The CDR3 is 15 amino acids. The CDR3 region is CASTETSGVYNEQFF. CDR3 nucleotide sequence: TGCGCCAGCACCGAGACTAGCGGGGTCTACAATGAGCAGTTCTTC.

The chain recombines TRBV5-1 with TRBJ2-1; TRBD2 aligns across 11 bases. This CDR3 comprises 15 residues. Germline V gene data show CDR1 as SGHRS and CDR2 as YFSETQ. J gave up 9 bases and V 1 base, and 6 bases lay outside the gene matches. The CDR3 nucleotides read TGCGCCAGCAGCTTGTCTAGCGGGGGGTGGAGTGAGCAGTTCTTC. Residues: CASSLSSGGWSEQFF.

This clone appeared a single time. One end of the junction is discordant with germline, which a read error may explain. The chain recombines TRBV7-7 with TRBJ2-5; TRBD2 matches at 7 bases. This CDR3 has 14 amino acids. Germline V gene sequence: CDR1 SSHAT, CDR2 FNYEAQ (reference sequence). CDR3 protein: CASSLRPSGETQYF. CDR3 coding DNA: TGTGCTAGCAGCTTAAGGCCTAGCGGAGAGACCCAGTACTTC.